This TCR beta chain was identified in a study of OX40 agonist ivuxolimab in advanced cancers. Study context: Patients took ivuxolimab, an agonistic anti-OX40 (CD134) antibody. The dose-escalation cohort had hepatocellular carcinoma, melanoma, renal cell or head and neck cancer.

As concerns this clone: The antigen is not known.

General study results and limits: Relative to CD4+ cells, CD8+ T cells on average had more expanded clones. Both blood CD4+ and CD8+ T cells showed clonal growth by week 6 at 0.1 to 3.0 mg/kg.

The CDR3 is 14 amino acids. Germline trimming cut 2 bases from V and 8 bases from J; bases unmatched to any gene: 2. CDR1 is LNHDA, CDR2 SQIVND, per germline (reference sequence). Sequencing used immunoSEQ multiplex PCR; TCRdb keeps in-frame clones, though not all of them. The table includes approximately 82,000 clones, over 65% detected once. This sequence joins TRBV19 and TRBJ1-6, with TRBD1 identical over 8 bases. This TCR was recovered from an adult with an advanced solid tumor such as melanoma, head and neck, liver or kidney cancer. The specimen was CD4+ or CD8+ T cells sorted from blood, collected in a trial of the OX40 agonist ivuxolimab. DNA for the CDR3: TGTGCCAGTAGTATACAGGGGGCGGATTCACCCCTCCACTTT. Translation: CASSIQGADSPLHF.